The entry below describes one TCR beta chain. The source of the sample is a study of blood T cell repertoires in COVID-19. Looking at the study overall: Both acute and convalescent COVID-19 samples were obtained from the United States, Italy and Spain.

In the 2 weeks before study entry, exposed participants met a COVID-19 case, which was PCR-confirmed or clinician-diagnosed. Repertoires were generated with immunoSEQ multiplex PCR, while TCRdb's copy carries only in-frame clones and drops some. The profile covers 330,000 or so clones, with 88% appearing a single time and under 1.2% taken by the ten largest. J was trimmed by 4 bases and V by 0 bases; bases with no gene match: 12. The CDR3 spans 17 residues. The V gene's germline CDR1 is SGHRS and CDR2 YFSETQ. The chain is built from TRBV5-1 and TRBJ1-2; TRBD1 agrees at 7 bases. This clonotype originated in a woman under 40 who had been exposed to COVID-19. Sequences were obtained from PBMCs or T cells enriched from blood (not recorded which). CDR3 nucleotides: TGCGCCAGCAGCTTGGCTGGTGAGGGGGCCCCTACCTATGGCTACACCTTC. Its protein is CASSLAGEGAPTYGYTF.